The 27 T cell receptor beta chains below were found in one sample sequenced in a study of T cells after yellow fever vaccination. TCRdb reanalysed the 5' RACE reads using MiXCR and keeps one entry per CDR3 protein. The repertoire holds 250,000 to 350,000 distinct CDR3 sequences, around 6.8% seen once, with 15% to 20% in the top ten. Sequenced here: PBMCs, sampled about 41 days after the first yellow fever vaccination. These receptors all stem from a man younger than 30 who received the YFV17D yellow fever vaccine.

This clonotype was recorded a few times. The chain carries TRBV9 and TRBJ1-2, with no clear D. Germline values: CDR1 SGDLS, CDR2 YYNGEE. This CDR3 comprises 12 residues. The germline V and J ends were trimmed by 4 bases and 6 bases, with 10 bases remaining between them. For the CDR3, the DNA is TGTGCCAGCAGCCCCGGGTTGGATGGCTACACCTTC. This encodes CASSPGLDGYTF.

Only a few counts were recorded for this clonotype. This chain uses TRBV6-1 with TRBJ2-3; either TRBD1 or TRBD2 may supply D (5 bases each). This CDR3 comprises 12 residues. The V end was cut by 8 bases, the J end by 5 bases, with 11 bases between. Germline V CDR1 and CDR2: MNHNS, SASEGT. CDR3 residues: CASVGAGDTQYF. CDR3 bases: TGTGCCAGCGTCGGGGCTGGAGATACGCAGTATTTT.

This clonotype was counted only a few times. This chain uses TRBV20-1 with TRBJ2-2; perhaps TRBD1 as D (5 bases). This CDR3 has 14 residues. Germline V CDR1 and CDR2: DFQATT, SNEGSKA (reference sequence). V was pared by 5 bases and J by 6 bases, with 16 bases between. Written as DNA, the CDR3 is TGCAGTGCTCCCGGCCAGGGCGGCCCCGGGGAGCTGTTTTTT. This gives the protein CSAPGQGGPGELFF.

This clonotype came up a few times. The chain uses TRBV6-1 and TRBJ1-4; 7 positions match TRBD1. The germline gives CDR1 MNHNS, CDR2 SASEGT. The CDR3 consists of 14 residues. V trimming: 5 bases; J trimming: 5 bases; junction bases outside the gene matches: 5. The CDR3 sequence is CASSPGTVNEKLFF. Here the CDR3 DNA reads TGTGCCAGCAGTCCCGGGACAGTAAATGAAAAACTGTTTTTT.

V is TRBV18 and J is TRBJ1-5; no definite D call. The CDR3 consists of 14 residues. Trimming took off 2 bases at V and 4 bases at J, with 9 bases between the two ends. Germline CDR1 and CDR2: KGHSH and LQKENI. CDR3 sequence reads: CASSPERLNQPQHF. CDR3 nucleotide sequence: TGTGCCAGCTCACCAGAGAGACTTAATCAGCCCCAGCATTTT.

This clonotype was seen more than once but under ten times. The V call is TRBV9, the J call TRBJ2-3, with TRBD1 as a possible D gene (6 bases). CDR1 is SGDLS and CDR2 is YYNGEE in the germline V gene. V was pared by 4 bases and J by 2 bases, with 14 bases between. The length of the CDR3 is 15 residues. CDR3 in amino acids: CASSLTGKNTDTQYF. The CDR3 region has the DNA TGTGCCAGCAGCCTTACAGGGAAAAACACAGATACGCAGTATTTT.

Concerning this clonotype itself: Just one base apart from a much larger clone, this may be a read error. V and J are TRBV28 and TRBJ2-1; D may be TRBD2 (5 bases). This CDR3 has 15 residues. CDR1 and CDR2 (germline): MDHEN, SYDVKM. The chain's CDR3 is CASTRLAGSYNEQLF. The CDR3 nucleotides are TGTGCCAGCACCCGCCTTGCGGGCAGCTACAATGAGCAGTTATTC.

This clonotype was detected ten times or more. V usage is TRBV6-2 or TRBV6-3 and J usage is TRBJ2-5; 14 nucleotides line up with TRBD2. CDR1 MNHEY and CDR2 SVGEGT come from the germline V gene. Germline trimming cut 7 bases from V and 13 bases from J; bases unmatched to any gene: 14. The CDR3 consists of 15 residues. The DNA of the CDR3 is TGTGCCAGCAAACCGGGACTAGCGGGGGTCCCCGTCGGGTACTTC. Translation gives CASKPGLAGVPVGYF.

This clonotype was found many times. The chain is built from TRBV20-1 and TRBJ2-2, with a weak D call TRBD2 (5 bases). The germline gives CDR1 DFQATT, CDR2 SNEGSKA (reference sequence). V was cut by 3 bases and J by 2 bases, with 16 bases left in between. The CDR3 runs to 16 residues. CDR3 sequence reads: CSASSAGTFNTGELFF. The CDR3 DNA is TGCAGTGCTAGCTCCGCGGGTACCTTTAACACCGGGGAGCTGTTTTTT.

This chain joins TRBV27 and TRBJ1-2; tentative D call: TRBD1 (5 bases). The V gene's germline CDR1 is MNHEY and CDR2 SMNVEV (reference sequence). The CDR3 contains 13 residues. The V and J ends lost 2 bases and 6 bases respectively, with 10 bases between them. This chain's CDR3 is CASSLRGGNGYTF. CDR3 DNA sequence: TGTGCCAGCAGTTTACGTGGGGGAAATGGCTACACCTTC.

There are many counts of this clonotype. CDR3 residues: CASSLALAGTGNEQFF. CDR3 DNA: TGCGCCAGCAGCTTGGCCCTAGCGGGGACGGGTAATGAGCAGTTCTTC. This chain uses TRBV5-1 with TRBJ2-1; 9 bases are a match to TRBD2. CDR1 is SGHRS and CDR2 is YFSETQ in the germline V gene. V dropped 0 bases and J dropped 7; count of bases not matched to a gene: 8. There are 16 residues in the CDR3. Combining the CDR3 with reference TRBV5-1 and TRBJ2-1 gives the whole variable domain KAGVTQTPRYLIKTRGQQVTLSCSPISGHRSVSWYQQTPGQGLQFLFEYFSETQRNKGNFPGRFSGRQFSNSRSEMNVSTLELGDSALYLCASSLALAGTGNEQFFGPGTRLTVL.

DNA for the CDR3: TGTGCCAGCAGTTCTAGGGGTAGCGGAGAGACCCAGTACTTC. Amino acids: CASSSRGSGETQYF. This sequence joins TRBV27 and TRBJ2-5; D is perhaps TRBD2 (6 bases). The V gene's germline CDR1 is MNHEY and CDR2 SMNVEV (reference sequence). The CDR3 is made up of 14 amino acids. Trimming took off 4 bases at V and 4 bases at J, with 13 bases between the two ends.

This clonotype came up many times. The rearrangement uses TRBV20-1 and TRBJ2-7; TRBD2 might be the D (6 bases). Trimming removed 0 bases from V and 6 bases from J, with 9 bases in between. The germline gives CDR1 DFQATT, CDR2 SNEGSKA (reference sequence). The CDR3 extends over 12 amino acids. The CDR3 sequence is CSARDRGGEQYV. The CDR3 nucleotides are TGCAGTGCTAGAGATCGGGGAGGCGAGCAGTACGTC.

The gene calls are TRBV18 and TRBJ2-2; 8 bases align to TRBD1. Per germline, CDR1 KGHSH and CDR2 LQKENI. V lost 3 bases and J lost 0; bases outside the gene matches: 3. The CDR3 runs to 16 residues. CDR3 loop: CASSPMDRANTGELFF. In DNA form, the CDR3 reads TGTGCCAGCTCACCGATGGACAGGGCGAACACCGGGGAGCTGTTTTTT.

This rearrangement joins TRBV6-2 or TRBV6-3 to TRBJ2-2; D ambiguous. The V gene lost 6 bases and the J gene lost 2 bases, with 19 bases spanning the gap. This CDR3 has 17 amino acids. Germline values: CDR1 MNHEY, CDR2 SVGEGT. The CDR3 sequence is CASRRVKARINTGELFF. In DNA form, the CDR3 reads TGTGCCAGCAGAAGAGTTAAGGCTCGGATAAACACCGGGGAGCTGTTTTTT.

This clonotype was observed many times. This chain connects TRBV5-1 to TRBJ1-1; possibly TRBD1 for D (6 bases). The germline V gene has CDR1 SGHRS and CDR2 YFSETQ. This CDR3 region has 16 residues. The V and J ends lost 4 bases and 2 bases respectively, with 18 bases between them. DNA for the CDR3: TGCGCCAGCAGCCCAAAGTTTGCACAGGGCAACACTGAAGCTTTCTTT. Translating it yields CASSPKFAQGNTEAFF.

Many counts were recorded for this clonotype. This chain links TRBV14 with TRBJ1-1; 11 nucleotides line up with TRBD1. This CDR3 comprises 15 residues. The germline V gene encodes CDR1 SGHDN and CDR2 FVKESK. V lost 1 base and J lost 4; bases outside the gene matches: 2. The CDR3 nucleotides are TGTGCCAGCAGCCAAGGAGGGACAGGGGGCACTGAAGCTTTCTTT. Its translation is CASSQGGTGGTEAFF.

This clonotype was seen a few times. The V call is TRBV5-1, the J call TRBJ2-3; 13 nucleotides agree with TRBD2. The junction had 10 bases not matched to a gene; V was cut back by 4 bases and J by 2 bases. The germline V gene encodes CDR1 SGHRS and CDR2 YFSETQ. This CDR3 has 18 amino acids. The CDR3 reads CASSPGTSGAYFTDTQYF. The CDR3 region has the DNA TGCGCCAGCAGCCCCGGGACTAGCGGGGCCTATTTCACAGATACGCAGTATTTT.

This clonotype was observed a few times. This chain joins TRBV4-3 and TRBJ2-6, with unresolved D. CDR1 is LGHNA and CDR2 is YSLEER in the germline V gene. This CDR3 contains 16 residues. V was pared by 0 bases and J by 0 bases, with 6 bases between. DNA for the CDR3: TGCGCCAGCAGCCAAGATTTTGACTCTGGGGCCAACGTCCTGACTTTC. As protein: CASSQDFDSGANVLTF.

CDR3 sequence: CAWSSQGAEAFF. The CDR3 region has the DNA TGTGCCTGGAGTAGTCAGGGCGCTGAAGCTTTCTTT. This chain uses TRBV30 with TRBJ1-1; weak D call: TRBD1 (5 bases). This CDR3 is 12 amino acids long. Germline CDR1 reads GTSNPN; CDR2 reads SVGIG (reference sequence). Trimming left V 2 bases short and J 6 bases short, with 10 bases between.

This clonotype has at least ten counts. The chain combines TRBV7-2 with TRBJ1-2; possible D gene TRBD1, 6 bases. V gave up 2 bases and J gave up 4 bases, with 14 bases separating them. The CDR3 extends over 15 amino acids. The germline gives CDR1 SGHTA, CDR2 FQGNSA. CDR3 nucleotide sequence: TGTGCCAGCAGCTTAAGGGGGGGAGGTGGCTATGGCTACACCTTC. Translating it yields CASSLRGGGGYGYTF.

The chain combines TRBV29-1 with TRBJ2-7; D might be TRBD1 (6 bases). From germline, CDR1 is SQVTM and CDR2 ANQGSEA. The V end was cut by 0 bases, the J end by 1 base, with 13 bases between. This CDR3 is built from 15 residues. CDR3 nucleotide sequence: TGCAGCGTTGAAGAGTATAACAGGGAGTCCTACGAGCAGTACTTC. Its protein is CSVEEYNRESYEQYF.

This clonotype came up a few times. The rearrangement joins TRBV3-1 to TRBJ1-6; D unclear. The CDR3 contains 12 residues. Per germline, CDR1 LGHDT and CDR2 YNNKEL (reference sequence). Trimming took off 3 bases at V and 10 bases at J, with 7 bases between the two ends. CDR3 bases: TGTGCCAGCAGCCACGCTAGGTCACCCCTCCACTTT. Translation: CASSHARSPLHF.

This clonotype was counted at least ten times. This chain connects TRBV5-5 to TRBJ2-7, with a weak D call TRBD2 (5 bases). Germline V lookup: CDR1 SGHKS, CDR2 YYEKEE (reference sequence). This CDR3 has 13 amino acids. Between the trimmed V and J ends, which lost 2 bases and 5 bases, there was a span of 11 bases. This CDR3 reads CASSFRGPDEQYV. CDR3 nucleotides: TGTGCCAGCAGCTTTCGAGGGCCTGACGAGCAGTACGTC.

The chain joins TRBV2 to TRBJ1-2; possible D gene TRBD1, 5 bases. CDR1 and CDR2 (germline): SNHLY, FYNNEI. The ends were cut back, 2 bases at V and 4 bases at J, with 11 bases in the middle. CDR3 length: 14 residues. CDR3 DNA sequence: TGTGCCAGCAGTGAATCAGGGATAGGCTATGGCTACACCTTC. It yields the protein CASSESGIGYGYTF.

This chain uses TRBV20-1 with TRBJ1-5; D is undetermined. The CDR3 contains 14 residues. From germline, CDR1 is DFQATT and CDR2 SNEGSKA (reference sequence). V gave up 4 bases and J gave up 2 bases, with 12 bases separating them. The DNA of the CDR3 is TGCAGTGCTACAGTCAAGGCGGGCAATCAGCCCCAGCATTTT. This sequence encodes CSATVKAGNQPQHF.

This chain links TRBV5-1 with TRBJ2-7; possible D gene TRBD1, 5 bases. The CDR3 length is 13 residues. V dropped 6 bases and J dropped 3 bases, with 13 bases sitting between them. Germline V gene sequence: CDR1 SGHRS, CDR2 YFSETQ. CDR3 amino acids: CASMVGPGYEQYF. For the CDR3, the DNA is TGCGCCAGCATGGTGGGGCCTGGCTACGAGCAGTACTTC.